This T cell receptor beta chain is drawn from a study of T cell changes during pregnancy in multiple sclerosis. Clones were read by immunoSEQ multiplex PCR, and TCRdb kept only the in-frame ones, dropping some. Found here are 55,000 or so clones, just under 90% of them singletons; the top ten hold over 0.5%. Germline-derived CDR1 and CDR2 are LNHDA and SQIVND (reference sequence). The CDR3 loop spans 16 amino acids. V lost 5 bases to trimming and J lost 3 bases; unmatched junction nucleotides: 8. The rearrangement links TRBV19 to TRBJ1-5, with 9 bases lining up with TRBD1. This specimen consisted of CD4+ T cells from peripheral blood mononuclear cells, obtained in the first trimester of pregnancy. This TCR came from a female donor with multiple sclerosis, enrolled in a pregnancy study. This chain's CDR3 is CASSVSGTGNNQPQHF. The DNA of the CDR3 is TGTGCCAGTAGTGTTTCGGGGACAGGGAACAATCAGCCCCAGCATTTT.